This TCR beta chain emerged from a study of T-cell memory formation after mild COVID-19. Points from the study as a whole: Later expanders leaned toward CD4+, whereas clones contracting from day 15 to 85 were balanced CD4/CD8. Researchers found some responding clones in pre-infection memory, a sign that cross-reactive memory joined.

This clonotype has just a few counts. Its matching antigen is unknown. UMIs and sample barcodes were carried by the TCR alpha and TCR beta cDNA libraries that 5'RACE produced using constant-segment primers. One entry per CDR3 protein, called by TCRdb with MiXCR from the 5' RACE reads. The sample records 550,000 to 700,000 distinct CDR3 sequences, roughly 17% being singletons. The source of this sequence is an adult woman who had mild COVID-19 (a few samples of this study predate the infection). Cell type and time point are not known. Sequenced material: PBMCs or a T cell subset sorted from them (not recorded which).

DNA for the CDR3: TGCAGTGCCCGCTCAACTAGCGGGAGGATAAATGAGCAGTTCTTC. This translates into CSARSTSGRINEQFF. The chain uses TRBV20-1 and TRBJ2-1, with 12 nucleotides matching TRBD2. Germline lookup yields CDR1 DFQATT and CDR2 SNEGSKA (reference sequence). Trimming took 6 bases from V and 7 from J; bases not matched to a gene: 10. This CDR3 has 15 amino acids.